The source of this T cell receptor (beta chain) is a study of response to subunit inactivated influenza vaccine. Study findings and constraints: Few new T cells, the authors suggested, are recruited by each seasonal influenza vaccination.

TCRdb itself ran the RT-PCR reads through MiXCR, one entry per CDR3 protein. Of under 550,000 distinct CDR3 sequences listed, approximately 7.3% were seen once; the top ten hold around 13%. To note about this clonotype: Its antigen remains unidentified.

The origin of this receptor is a man aged 50-75 years who received an inactivated influenza vaccine. This specimen consisted of PBMCs from blood, obtained less than 30 months after vaccination.

CDR3 residues: CSAQGAASGVTGELFF. CDR3 sequence (DNA): TGCAGTGCTCAAGGGGCGGCCAGCGGGGTCACCGGGGAGCTGTTTTTT. The chain links TRBV20-1 to TRBJ2-2; TRBD2 matches 7 bases. The germline gives CDR1 DFQATT, CDR2 SNEGSKA (reference sequence). This CDR3 has 16 residues. Germline trimming cut 5 bases from V and 4 bases from J; bases unmatched to any gene: 13.